At least ten counts were recorded for the clone carrying this T cell receptor (beta chain). The data were obtained in a study of T cells in Graves' hyperthyroidism and ophthalmopathy. Whole-study context: Once the initial diagnosis was made, peripheral blood was obtained before any treatment.

V shed 4 bases, J shed 4 bases, and the junction held 10 bases outside the gene matches. Germline V CDR1 and CDR2: SGHRS, YFSETQ. The CDR3 extends over 15 amino acids. Thyroid ultrasound, orbital computed tomography, clinical symptoms, and serum thyroxine and TRAb underpinned diagnoses. What was amplified from RNA transcripts were TCR beta CDR3 regions. The TCR CDR3 was amplified in a first-round RT-PCR using the HTBI primer set. TCRdb passed the multiplex PCR reads through MiXCR, listing each CDR3 protein once. The data hold about 410,000 distinct CDR3 sequences, with roughly 15% observed a single time.

This sequence was found in a man between 18 and 29 years old with Graves' ophthalmopathy. The chain links TRBV5-1 to TRBJ2-5, with 7 bases aligning to TRBD1. Sequenced material: blood. The CDR3 spells CASSTQDRVGETQYF. The CDR3 DNA reads TGCGCCAGCAGCACCCAAGACAGGGTAGGAGAGACCCAGTACTTC.